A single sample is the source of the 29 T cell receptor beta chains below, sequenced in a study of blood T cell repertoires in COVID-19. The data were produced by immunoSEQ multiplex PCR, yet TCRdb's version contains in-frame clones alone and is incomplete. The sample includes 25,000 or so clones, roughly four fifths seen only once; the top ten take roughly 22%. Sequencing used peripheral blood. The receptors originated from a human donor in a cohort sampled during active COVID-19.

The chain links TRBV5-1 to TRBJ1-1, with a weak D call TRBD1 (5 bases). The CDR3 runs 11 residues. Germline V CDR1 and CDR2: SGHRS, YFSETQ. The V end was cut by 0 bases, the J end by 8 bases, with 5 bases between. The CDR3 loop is CASSLDREAFF. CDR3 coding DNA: TGCGCCAGCAGCTTGGACAGGGAAGCTTTCTTT. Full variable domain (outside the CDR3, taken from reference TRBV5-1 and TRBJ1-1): KAGVTQTPRYLIKTRGQQVTLSCSPISGHRSVSWYQQTPGQGLQFLFEYFSETQRNKGNFPGRFSGRQFSNSRSEMNVSTLELGDSALYLCASSLDREAFFGQGTRLTVV.

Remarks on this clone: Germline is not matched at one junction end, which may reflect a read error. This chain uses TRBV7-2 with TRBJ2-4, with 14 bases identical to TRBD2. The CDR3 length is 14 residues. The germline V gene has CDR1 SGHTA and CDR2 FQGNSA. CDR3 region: CASSPRLAGGPAPF. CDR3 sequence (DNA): TGTGCCAGCAGCCCCCGACTAGCGGGAGGGCCGGCCCCCTTC.

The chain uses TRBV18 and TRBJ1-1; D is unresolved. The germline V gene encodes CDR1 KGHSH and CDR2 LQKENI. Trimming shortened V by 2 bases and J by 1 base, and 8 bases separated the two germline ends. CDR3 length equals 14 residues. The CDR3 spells CASSPIQSNTEAFF. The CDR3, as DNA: TGTGCCAGCTCACCAATCCAGTCGAACACTGAAGCTTTCTTT.

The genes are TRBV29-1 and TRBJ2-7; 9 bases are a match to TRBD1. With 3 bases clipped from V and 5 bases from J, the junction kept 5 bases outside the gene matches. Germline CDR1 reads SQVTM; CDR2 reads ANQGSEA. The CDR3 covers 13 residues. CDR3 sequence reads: CSVEVTGGNEQYF. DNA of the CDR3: TGCAGCGTTGAGGTTACAGGGGGCAACGAGCAGTACTTC.

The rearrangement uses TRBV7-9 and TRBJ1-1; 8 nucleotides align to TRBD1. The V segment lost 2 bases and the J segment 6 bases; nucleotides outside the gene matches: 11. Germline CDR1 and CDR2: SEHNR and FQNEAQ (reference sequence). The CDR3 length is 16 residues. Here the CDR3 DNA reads TGTGCCAGCAGCTTATCCGGGATCAGGGGGCGGCCTGAAGCTTTCTTT. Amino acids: CASSLSGIRGRPEAFF.

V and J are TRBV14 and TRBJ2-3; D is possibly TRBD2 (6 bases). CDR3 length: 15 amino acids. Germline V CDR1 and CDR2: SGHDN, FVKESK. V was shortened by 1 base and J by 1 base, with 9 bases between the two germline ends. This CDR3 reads CASSQGASGTDTQYF. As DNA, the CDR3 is TGTGCCAGCAGCCAAGGGGCTAGCGGCACAGATACGCAGTATTTT.

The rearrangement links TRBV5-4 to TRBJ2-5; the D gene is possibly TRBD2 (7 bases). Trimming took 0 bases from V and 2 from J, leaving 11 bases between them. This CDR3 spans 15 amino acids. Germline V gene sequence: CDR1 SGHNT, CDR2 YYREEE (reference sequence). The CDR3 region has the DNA TGTGCCAGCAGCTTGGGCGGGGGCATTCAAGAGACCCAGTACTTC. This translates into CASSLGGGIQETQYF. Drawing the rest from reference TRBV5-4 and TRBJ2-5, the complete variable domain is ETGVTQSPTHLIKTRGQQVTLRCSSQSGHNTVSWYQQALGQGPQFIFQYYREEENGRGNFPPRFSGLQFPNYSSELNVNALELDDSALYLCASSLGGGIQETQYFGPGTRLLVL.

The CDR3 nucleotides read TGTGCCAGCAGCTCCTCTAGCGGGGGGTTGGAGACCCAGTACTTC. This gives the protein CASSSSSGGLETQYF. The chain is built from TRBV28 and TRBJ2-5, with 11 positions matching TRBD2. Germline CDR1 reads MDHEN; CDR2 reads SYDVKM. Trimming cost V 6 bases and J 5 bases; bases outside gene matches: 8. This CDR3 has 15 amino acids.

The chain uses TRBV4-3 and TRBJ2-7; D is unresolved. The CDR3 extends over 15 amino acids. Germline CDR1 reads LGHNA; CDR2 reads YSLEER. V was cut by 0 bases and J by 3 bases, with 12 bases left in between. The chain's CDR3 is CASSQDPSYHYEQYF. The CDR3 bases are TGCGCCAGCAGCCAAGATCCCTCCTACCACTACGAGCAGTACTTC.

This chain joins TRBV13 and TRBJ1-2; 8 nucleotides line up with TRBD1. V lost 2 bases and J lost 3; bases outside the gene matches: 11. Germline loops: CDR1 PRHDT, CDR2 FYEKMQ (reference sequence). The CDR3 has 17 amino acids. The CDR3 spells CASSLRQGRAEDYGYTF. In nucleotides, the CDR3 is TGTGCCAGCAGCTTACGACAGGGGAGGGCGGAAGACTATGGCTACACCTTC.

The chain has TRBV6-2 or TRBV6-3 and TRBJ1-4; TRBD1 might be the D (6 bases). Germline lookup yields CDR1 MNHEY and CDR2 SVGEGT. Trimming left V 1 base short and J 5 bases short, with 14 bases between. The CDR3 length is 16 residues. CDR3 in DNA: TGTGCCAGCAGTTACTACGACAGGACTCCGAATGAAAAACTGTTTTTT. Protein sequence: CASSYYDRTPNEKLFF.

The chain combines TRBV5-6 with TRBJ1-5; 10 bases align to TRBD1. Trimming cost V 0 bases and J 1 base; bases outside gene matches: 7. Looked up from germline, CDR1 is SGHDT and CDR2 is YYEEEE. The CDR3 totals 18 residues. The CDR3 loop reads CASSLATGGEWSNQPQHF. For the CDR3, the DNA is TGTGCCAGCAGCTTGGCGACAGGGGGCGAGTGGAGCAATCAGCCCCAGCATTTT.

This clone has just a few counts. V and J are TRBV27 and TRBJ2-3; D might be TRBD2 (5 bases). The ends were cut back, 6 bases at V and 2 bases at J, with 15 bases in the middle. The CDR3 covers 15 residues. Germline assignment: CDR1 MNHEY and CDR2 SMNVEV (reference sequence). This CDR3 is CASSPNPGSTDTQYF. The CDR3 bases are TGTGCCAGCAGCCCAAATCCGGGATCCACAGATACGCAGTATTTT.

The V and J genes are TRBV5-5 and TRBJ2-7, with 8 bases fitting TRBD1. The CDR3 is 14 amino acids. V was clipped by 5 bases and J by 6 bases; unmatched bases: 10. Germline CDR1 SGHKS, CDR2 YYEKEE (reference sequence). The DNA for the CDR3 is TGTGCCAGCAGGTTCTCGGACAGGGCAGGCGAGCAGTACTTC. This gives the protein CASRFSDRAGEQYF.

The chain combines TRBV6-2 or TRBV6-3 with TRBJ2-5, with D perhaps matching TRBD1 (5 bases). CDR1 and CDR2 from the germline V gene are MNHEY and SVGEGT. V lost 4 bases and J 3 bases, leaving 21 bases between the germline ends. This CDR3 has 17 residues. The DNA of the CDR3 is TGTGCCAGCAGTTCCCTTTCCACCCTGACAGAGGAAGAGACCCAGTACTTC. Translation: CASSSLSTLTEEETQYF.

Here the CDR3 DNA reads TGTGCCAGCACCTCAAACTCTAGCGGGTCCAGCTCCTACGAGCAGTACTTC. It is translated as CASTSNSSGSSSYEQYF. The chain uses TRBV27 and TRBJ2-7; 8 positions match TRBD2. Germline values: CDR1 MNHEY, CDR2 SMNVEV (reference sequence). The CDR3 is made up of 17 amino acids. Trimming cost V 7 bases and J 0 bases; bases outside gene matches: 14.

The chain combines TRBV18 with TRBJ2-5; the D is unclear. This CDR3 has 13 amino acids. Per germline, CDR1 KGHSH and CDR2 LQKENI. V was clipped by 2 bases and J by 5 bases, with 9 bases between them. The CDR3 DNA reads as TGTGCCAGCTCACCAACCGCGGAGGAGACCCAGTACTTC. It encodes CASSPTAEETQYF.

CDR3 DNA: TGTGCCAGCAGCACCCCTTTACAGGGCTCCTACGAGCAGTACTTC. Translated: CASSTPLQGSYEQYF. The chain employs TRBV7-9 and TRBJ2-7, with D perhaps matching TRBD1 (6 bases). CDR3 size: 15 residues. Germline V gene lookup returns CDR1 SEHNR and CDR2 FQNEAQ (reference sequence). Trimming removed 5 bases at V and 0 bases at J, with 14 bases between.

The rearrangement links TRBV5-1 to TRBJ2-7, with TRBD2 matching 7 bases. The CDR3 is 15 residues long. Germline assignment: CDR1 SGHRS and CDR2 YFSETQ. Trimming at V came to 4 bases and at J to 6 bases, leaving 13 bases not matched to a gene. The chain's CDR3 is CASSTRAGDFREQYF. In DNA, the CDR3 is TGCGCCAGCAGCACTCGGGCGGGAGATTTTCGCGAGCAGTACTTC.

The DNA of the CDR3 is TGTGCCAGCAGCCCCCTGGGGGGACACTATGGCTACACCTTC. Translating it yields CASSPLGGHYGYTF. The V gene is TRBV27, the J gene TRBJ1-2, with D possibly TRBD1 on 5 matching bases. Deletions cut 6 bases from V and 3 bases from J, with 14 bases between. This CDR3 has 14 residues. Germline V lookup: CDR1 MNHEY, CDR2 SMNVEV (reference sequence).

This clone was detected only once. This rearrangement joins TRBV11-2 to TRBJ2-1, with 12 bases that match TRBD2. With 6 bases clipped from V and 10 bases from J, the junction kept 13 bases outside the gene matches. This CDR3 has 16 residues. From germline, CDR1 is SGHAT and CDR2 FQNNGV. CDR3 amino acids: CASRPLVLAGGREQFF. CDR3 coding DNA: TGTGCCAGCAGACCCCTCGTACTAGCGGGAGGTCGGGAGCAGTTCTTC.

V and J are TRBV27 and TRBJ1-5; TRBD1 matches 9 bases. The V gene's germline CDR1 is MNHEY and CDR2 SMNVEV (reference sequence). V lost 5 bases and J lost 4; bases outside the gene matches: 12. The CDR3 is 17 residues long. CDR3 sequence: CASSPGTGSGKNQPQHF. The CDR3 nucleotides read TGTGCCAGCAGTCCCGGGACAGGGAGTGGGAAAAATCAGCCCCAGCATTTT.

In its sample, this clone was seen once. CDR3 region: CASISGRTYEQYF. The CDR3 DNA reads TGTGCCAGCATCAGCGGGAGGACCTACGAGCAGTACTTC. The chain joins TRBV28 to TRBJ2-7; 9 positions agree with TRBD2. J gave up 2 bases and V 7 bases, and 3 bases lay outside the gene matches. Germline lookup yields CDR1 MDHEN and CDR2 SYDVKM. This CDR3 is built from 13 residues.

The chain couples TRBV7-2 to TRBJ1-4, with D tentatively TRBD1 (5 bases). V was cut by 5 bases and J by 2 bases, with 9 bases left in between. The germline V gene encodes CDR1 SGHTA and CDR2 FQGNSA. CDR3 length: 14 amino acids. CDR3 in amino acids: CASSRGGTNEKLFF. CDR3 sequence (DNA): TGTGCCAGCAGCCGGGGGGGGACTAATGAAAAACTGTTTTTT.

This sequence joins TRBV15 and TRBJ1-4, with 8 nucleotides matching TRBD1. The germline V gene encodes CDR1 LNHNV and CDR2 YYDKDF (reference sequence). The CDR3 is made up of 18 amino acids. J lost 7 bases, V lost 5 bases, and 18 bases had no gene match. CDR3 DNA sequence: TGTGCCACCAGCCGTCGGACAGGGAACTATTTTGATGGTGAAAAACTGTTTTTT. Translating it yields CATSRRTGNYFDGEKLFF.

For the CDR3, the DNA is TGTGCCAGCAGCCTTAGCGGGACAAGATACAATGAGCAGTTCTTC. Encoded protein: CASSLSGTRYNEQFF. The rearrangement joins TRBV14 to TRBJ2-1, with 8 bases that match TRBD2. This CDR3 has 15 amino acids. With V trimmed by 4 bases and J by 4 bases, 6 bases remained unmatched. Germline CDR1 and CDR2: SGHDN and FVKESK.

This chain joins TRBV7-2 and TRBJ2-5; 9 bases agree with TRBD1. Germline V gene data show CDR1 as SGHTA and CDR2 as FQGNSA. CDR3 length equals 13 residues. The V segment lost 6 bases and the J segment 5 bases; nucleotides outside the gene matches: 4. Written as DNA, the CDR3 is TGTGCCAGCAGACAGGGGGCGGGGGAGACCCAGTACTTC. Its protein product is CASRQGAGETQYF.

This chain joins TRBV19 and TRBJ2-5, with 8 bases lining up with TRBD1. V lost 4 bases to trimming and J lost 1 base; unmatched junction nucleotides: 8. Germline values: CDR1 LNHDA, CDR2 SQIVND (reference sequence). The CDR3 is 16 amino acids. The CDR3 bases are TGTGCCAGTAGTACCCGGACAGGGAATGTCCAAGAGACCCAGTACTTC. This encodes CASSTRTGNVQETQYF.

CDR3: CASDLGGDNYGYTF. CDR3 nucleotides: TGTGCCAGCGACCTGGGGGGGGATAACTATGGCTACACCTTC. J is TRBJ1-2 and V is TRBV13, with D possibly matching TRBD1 (5 bases). This CDR3 spans 14 amino acids. Trimming removed 8 bases at V and 1 base at J, with 14 bases between. The V gene's germline CDR1 is PRHDT and CDR2 FYEKMQ (reference sequence).